This T cell receptor beta chain was recorded in a study of blood T cell repertoires in COVID-19. During active infection, Seattle patients enrolled and were then monitored through disease. This clone showed up just once. The trim removed 2 bases at V and 2 bases at J, leaving 6 bases unmatched. The CDR3 spans 15 residues. Germline assignment: CDR1 MGHRA and CDR2 YSYEKL. Produced via immunoSEQ multiplex PCR; TCRdb's table is partial and in-frame only. The sample has under 45,000 clones; 85% to 90% are singletons. This chain uses TRBV4-1 with TRBJ2-7; TRBD1 agrees at 7 bases. The receptor was isolated from a man between 35 and 55 years old with COVID-19, enrolled during active disease. Sample: peripheral blood. CDR3 region: CASSQPGQRTYEQYF. For the CDR3, the DNA is TGCGCCAGCAGCCAACCGGGACAGCGGACCTACGAGCAGTACTTC.